Shown below are 11 T cell receptor beta chains from a single sample sequenced in a study of CD8 T cells in Susac syndrome. When the RNA was reverse transcribed, random hexamers were used with an input of roughly 0.45 to 1 ug. TCRdb independently ran MiXCR on the immunoSEQ multiplex PCR reads; one entry per CDR3 protein. The data show 120,000 to 150,000 distinct CDR3 sequences, roughly 94% seen once. Sequenced: CD4+ T cells from PBMCs. Source of these receptors: a human donor in good health.

The chain is built from TRBV5-6 and TRBJ2-5, with 7 bases lining up with TRBD1. The V and J ends lost 6 bases and 7 bases, in that order; junction bases with no gene match: 9. This CDR3 comprises 13 residues. The V gene's germline CDR1 is SGHDT and CDR2 YYEEEE. The CDR3 region is CASMGQPPGTQYF. DNA of the CDR3: TGTGCCAGCATGGGACAGCCGCCGGGGACCCAGTACTTC.

This rearrangement joins TRBV5-6 to TRBJ2-1; D is unclear. V dropped 4 bases and J dropped 6 bases, with 17 bases sitting between them. The CDR3 is made up of 15 amino acids. Germline V gives CDR1 SGHDT, CDR2 YYEEEE. The DNA of the CDR3 is TGTGCCAGCAGCACCTACAGTCAACGTAGCAATGAGCAGTTCTTC. Protein sequence: CASSTYSQRSNEQFF.

The J gene is TRBJ2-3, the V gene TRBV7-9; D assignment may be TRBD1 or TRBD2 (5 bases each). The CDR3 is made up of 14 amino acids. The V gene lost 9 bases and the J gene lost 0 bases, with 13 bases spanning the gap. Germline V gene data show CDR1 as SEHNR and CDR2 as FQNEAQ (reference sequence). The CDR3 coding sequence is TGTGCCAGATCGGGGCAGACTAGCACAGATACGCAGTATTTT. Translation gives CARSGQTSTDTQYF.

The chain has TRBV5-1 and TRBJ2-3; 7 bases line up with TRBD1. V was pared by 5 bases and J by 9 bases, with 15 bases of the junction left unmatched. The CDR3 extends over 15 amino acids. Germline V gene data show CDR1 as SGHRS and CDR2 as YFSETQ. The CDR3 protein is CASRLRTGGGETQYF. In DNA form, the CDR3 reads TGCGCCAGCAGATTGAGGACAGGCGGTGGGGAGACGCAGTATTTT. The full variable domain, with the rest looked up from reference TRBV5-1 and TRBJ2-3, is KAGVTQTPRYLIKTRGQQVTLSCSPISGHRSVSWYQQTPGQGLQFLFEYFSETQRNKGNFPGRFSGRQFSNSRSEMNVSTLELGDSALYLCASRLRTGGGETQYFGPGTRLTVL.

The chain carries TRBV7-2 and TRBJ2-7, with D hard to call. Germline assignment: CDR1 SGHTA and CDR2 FQGNSA. CDR3 length equals 13 residues. V lost 1 base, J lost 4 bases, and 8 bases lay in between. The chain's CDR3 is CASSLGSRYEQYF. CDR3 nucleotide sequence: TGTGCCAGCAGCTTAGGCTCCCGATACGAGCAGTACTTC.

The rearrangement links TRBV20-1 to TRBJ2-5; 12 bases map to TRBD2. The CDR3 length is 17 residues. Germline trimming cut 3 bases from V and 2 bases from J; bases unmatched to any gene: 10. From germline, CDR1 is DFQATT and CDR2 SNEGSKA (reference sequence). In DNA, the CDR3 is TGCAGTGCTAGTCCTCTAGCGGGAGGGCCCAGACAAGAGACCCAGTACTTC. This codes for CSASPLAGGPRQETQYF.

The V call is TRBV30, the J call TRBJ2-7; D assignment may be TRBD1 or TRBD2 (5 bases each). Trimming removed 0 bases at V and 6 bases at J, with 15 bases between. CDR1 is GTSNPN and CDR2 is SVGIG in the germline V gene (reference sequence). The length of the CDR3 is 14 residues. The CDR3 DNA reads TGTGCCTGGAGTGTACGAAGAGGGACCGGCGAGCAGTACTTC. It specifies CAWSVRRGTGEQYF.

V usage is TRBV20-1 and J usage is TRBJ2-1; D could derive from TRBD1 or TRBD2 (5 bases each). The germline V and J ends were trimmed by 3 bases and 1 base, with 10 bases remaining between them. CDR3 length equals 14 residues. From germline, CDR1 is DFQATT and CDR2 SNEGSKA (reference sequence). The CDR3 here is CSARGPGSYNEQFF. In nucleotides, the CDR3 is TGCAGTGCTAGGGGGCCGGGGTCCTACAATGAGCAGTTCTTC.

The chain combines TRBV6-2 or TRBV6-3 with TRBJ2-3; 7 bases fit TRBD2. The germline V gene has CDR1 MNHEY and CDR2 SVGEGT. V dropped 6 bases and J dropped 6; count of bases not matched to a gene: 6. This CDR3 region has 13 residues. The CDR3 DNA sequence: TGTGCCAGCAGAACGGGAGGAGAGGATACGCAGTATTTT. It codes for CASRTGGEDTQYF.

This chain links TRBV19 with TRBJ2-7; no clear D. V was cut by 3 bases and J by 5 bases, with 11 bases left in between. Germline lookup yields CDR1 LNHDA and CDR2 SQIVND (reference sequence). The CDR3 extends over 13 amino acids. The CDR3 DNA reads TGTGCCAGTAGTATGCCAACGCACGACGAGCAGTACTTC. Protein: CASSMPTHDEQYF.

The CDR3, as DNA: TGTGCCAGCAGTTTGGTGGGAGGCTACACCTTC. It codes for CASSLVGGYTF. The chain carries TRBV12-3 or TRBV12-4 and TRBJ1-2; no firm D call. V was cut by 3 bases and J by 8 bases, with 7 bases left in between. The CDR3 has 11 amino acids.